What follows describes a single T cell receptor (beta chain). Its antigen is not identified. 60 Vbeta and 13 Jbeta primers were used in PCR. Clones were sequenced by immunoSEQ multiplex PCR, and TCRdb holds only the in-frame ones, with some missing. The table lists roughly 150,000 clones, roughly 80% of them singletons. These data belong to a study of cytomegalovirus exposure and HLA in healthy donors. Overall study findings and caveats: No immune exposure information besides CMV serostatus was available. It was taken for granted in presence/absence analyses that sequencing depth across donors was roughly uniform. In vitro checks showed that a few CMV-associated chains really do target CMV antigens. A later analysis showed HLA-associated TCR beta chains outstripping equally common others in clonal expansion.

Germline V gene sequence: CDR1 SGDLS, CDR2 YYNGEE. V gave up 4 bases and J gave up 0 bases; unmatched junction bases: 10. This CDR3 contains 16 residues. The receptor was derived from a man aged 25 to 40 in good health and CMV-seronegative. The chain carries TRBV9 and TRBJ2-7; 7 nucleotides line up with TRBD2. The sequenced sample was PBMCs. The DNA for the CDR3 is TGTGCCAGCAGCACACACCGGGGGGAGAGCTCCTACGAGCAGTACTTC. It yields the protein CASSTHRGESSYEQYF.